This TCR beta chain comes out of a study of blood T cell repertoires in COVID-19 (dated by TCRdb to the early 2020s). Concerning the study at large: The collaborator samples originated in the United States, Italy and Spain and spanned the acute and convalescent phases of COVID-19. Samples came from the ongoing ImmuneRACE study (first 160 participants) plus 1,254 subjects from 6 global collaborators. The material from the prospective study consisted of cDNA or gDNA derived from T cells, B-cell-depleted T cells, or PBMCs. The sample metadata nearly always contained a de-identified subject ID, COVID-19 status, age in years and sex. Deeply sampled blood TCRbeta repertoires from subjects exposed to, actively infected with, or recovered from COVID-19 were included in the dataset. The repertoires were released in a freely available public database meant as a resource for research on the immune response to SARS-CoV-2. HLA class I and class II types, where available, came from metadata supplied by the sample provider rather than from assay-based typing.

CDR1 LGHDT and CDR2 YNNKEL were looked up in the germline V gene (reference sequence). Between the V and J ends, shortened by 3 bases and 0 bases respectively, the junction contains 5 bases. Spanning cysteine to phenylalanine, the CDR3 consists of 13 amino acids. Here the CDR3 DNA is all that survives: 39 bases in frame from base 1. TCRbeta CDR3 regions were amplified from genomic DNA by means of the immunoSEQ Assay, a bias-controlled multiplex PCR. The study's processing was this. The number of nucleated cells in each sample was estimated by amplification of reference gene primers within the assay. To quantify the absolute abundance of each unique TCRbeta CDR3 rearrangement, sequence reads were collapsed and filtered. For each sample, productive Simpson clonality was calculated as the square root of Simpson's diversity index over productive rearrangements. As stored in TCRdb, this immuneACCESS dataset retains in-frame rearrangements with V and J assigned. A fraction of the clones does not appear; measured against another copy, unresolved V genes explain less than half of the discrepancy, and the remainder lacks a known reason. That table furnishes V, J and clone size, whereas the DNA furnished D and trimming. This sample gives tens of thousands of clones in total; about nine tenths of them show up just once. Approximately 20% of the sample is in the top ten clones.

At one collaborating source in Seattle, patients were enrolled during active infection and were followed longitudinally through the course of disease. Whole blood was collected in K2EDTA tubes by collaborating institutions according to the institutions' own protocols. For TCRbeta analysis, collaborators shipped samples in one of three forms: frozen whole blood, isolated PBMCs, or DNA extracted from either of those sample types. Only one count was recorded for this clone. Its antigen has not been determined. Base qualities are not recorded, but no much larger clone differs from it by a single base. General study outcomes and caveats: Clinical and demographic metadata were provided uncurated, with the amount varying by source and participant.

Sequenced input: peripheral blood. The receptor was derived from a woman older than 75 with COVID-19, enrolled during active disease. This chain joins TRBV3-1 (or the pseudogene TRBV3-2) to TRBJ1-2, with an unclear D gene assignment. In nucleotides, the sequence is TGTGCCAGCAGCCAGAGGACTAACTATGGCTACACCTTC. This encodes CASSQRTNYGYTF.